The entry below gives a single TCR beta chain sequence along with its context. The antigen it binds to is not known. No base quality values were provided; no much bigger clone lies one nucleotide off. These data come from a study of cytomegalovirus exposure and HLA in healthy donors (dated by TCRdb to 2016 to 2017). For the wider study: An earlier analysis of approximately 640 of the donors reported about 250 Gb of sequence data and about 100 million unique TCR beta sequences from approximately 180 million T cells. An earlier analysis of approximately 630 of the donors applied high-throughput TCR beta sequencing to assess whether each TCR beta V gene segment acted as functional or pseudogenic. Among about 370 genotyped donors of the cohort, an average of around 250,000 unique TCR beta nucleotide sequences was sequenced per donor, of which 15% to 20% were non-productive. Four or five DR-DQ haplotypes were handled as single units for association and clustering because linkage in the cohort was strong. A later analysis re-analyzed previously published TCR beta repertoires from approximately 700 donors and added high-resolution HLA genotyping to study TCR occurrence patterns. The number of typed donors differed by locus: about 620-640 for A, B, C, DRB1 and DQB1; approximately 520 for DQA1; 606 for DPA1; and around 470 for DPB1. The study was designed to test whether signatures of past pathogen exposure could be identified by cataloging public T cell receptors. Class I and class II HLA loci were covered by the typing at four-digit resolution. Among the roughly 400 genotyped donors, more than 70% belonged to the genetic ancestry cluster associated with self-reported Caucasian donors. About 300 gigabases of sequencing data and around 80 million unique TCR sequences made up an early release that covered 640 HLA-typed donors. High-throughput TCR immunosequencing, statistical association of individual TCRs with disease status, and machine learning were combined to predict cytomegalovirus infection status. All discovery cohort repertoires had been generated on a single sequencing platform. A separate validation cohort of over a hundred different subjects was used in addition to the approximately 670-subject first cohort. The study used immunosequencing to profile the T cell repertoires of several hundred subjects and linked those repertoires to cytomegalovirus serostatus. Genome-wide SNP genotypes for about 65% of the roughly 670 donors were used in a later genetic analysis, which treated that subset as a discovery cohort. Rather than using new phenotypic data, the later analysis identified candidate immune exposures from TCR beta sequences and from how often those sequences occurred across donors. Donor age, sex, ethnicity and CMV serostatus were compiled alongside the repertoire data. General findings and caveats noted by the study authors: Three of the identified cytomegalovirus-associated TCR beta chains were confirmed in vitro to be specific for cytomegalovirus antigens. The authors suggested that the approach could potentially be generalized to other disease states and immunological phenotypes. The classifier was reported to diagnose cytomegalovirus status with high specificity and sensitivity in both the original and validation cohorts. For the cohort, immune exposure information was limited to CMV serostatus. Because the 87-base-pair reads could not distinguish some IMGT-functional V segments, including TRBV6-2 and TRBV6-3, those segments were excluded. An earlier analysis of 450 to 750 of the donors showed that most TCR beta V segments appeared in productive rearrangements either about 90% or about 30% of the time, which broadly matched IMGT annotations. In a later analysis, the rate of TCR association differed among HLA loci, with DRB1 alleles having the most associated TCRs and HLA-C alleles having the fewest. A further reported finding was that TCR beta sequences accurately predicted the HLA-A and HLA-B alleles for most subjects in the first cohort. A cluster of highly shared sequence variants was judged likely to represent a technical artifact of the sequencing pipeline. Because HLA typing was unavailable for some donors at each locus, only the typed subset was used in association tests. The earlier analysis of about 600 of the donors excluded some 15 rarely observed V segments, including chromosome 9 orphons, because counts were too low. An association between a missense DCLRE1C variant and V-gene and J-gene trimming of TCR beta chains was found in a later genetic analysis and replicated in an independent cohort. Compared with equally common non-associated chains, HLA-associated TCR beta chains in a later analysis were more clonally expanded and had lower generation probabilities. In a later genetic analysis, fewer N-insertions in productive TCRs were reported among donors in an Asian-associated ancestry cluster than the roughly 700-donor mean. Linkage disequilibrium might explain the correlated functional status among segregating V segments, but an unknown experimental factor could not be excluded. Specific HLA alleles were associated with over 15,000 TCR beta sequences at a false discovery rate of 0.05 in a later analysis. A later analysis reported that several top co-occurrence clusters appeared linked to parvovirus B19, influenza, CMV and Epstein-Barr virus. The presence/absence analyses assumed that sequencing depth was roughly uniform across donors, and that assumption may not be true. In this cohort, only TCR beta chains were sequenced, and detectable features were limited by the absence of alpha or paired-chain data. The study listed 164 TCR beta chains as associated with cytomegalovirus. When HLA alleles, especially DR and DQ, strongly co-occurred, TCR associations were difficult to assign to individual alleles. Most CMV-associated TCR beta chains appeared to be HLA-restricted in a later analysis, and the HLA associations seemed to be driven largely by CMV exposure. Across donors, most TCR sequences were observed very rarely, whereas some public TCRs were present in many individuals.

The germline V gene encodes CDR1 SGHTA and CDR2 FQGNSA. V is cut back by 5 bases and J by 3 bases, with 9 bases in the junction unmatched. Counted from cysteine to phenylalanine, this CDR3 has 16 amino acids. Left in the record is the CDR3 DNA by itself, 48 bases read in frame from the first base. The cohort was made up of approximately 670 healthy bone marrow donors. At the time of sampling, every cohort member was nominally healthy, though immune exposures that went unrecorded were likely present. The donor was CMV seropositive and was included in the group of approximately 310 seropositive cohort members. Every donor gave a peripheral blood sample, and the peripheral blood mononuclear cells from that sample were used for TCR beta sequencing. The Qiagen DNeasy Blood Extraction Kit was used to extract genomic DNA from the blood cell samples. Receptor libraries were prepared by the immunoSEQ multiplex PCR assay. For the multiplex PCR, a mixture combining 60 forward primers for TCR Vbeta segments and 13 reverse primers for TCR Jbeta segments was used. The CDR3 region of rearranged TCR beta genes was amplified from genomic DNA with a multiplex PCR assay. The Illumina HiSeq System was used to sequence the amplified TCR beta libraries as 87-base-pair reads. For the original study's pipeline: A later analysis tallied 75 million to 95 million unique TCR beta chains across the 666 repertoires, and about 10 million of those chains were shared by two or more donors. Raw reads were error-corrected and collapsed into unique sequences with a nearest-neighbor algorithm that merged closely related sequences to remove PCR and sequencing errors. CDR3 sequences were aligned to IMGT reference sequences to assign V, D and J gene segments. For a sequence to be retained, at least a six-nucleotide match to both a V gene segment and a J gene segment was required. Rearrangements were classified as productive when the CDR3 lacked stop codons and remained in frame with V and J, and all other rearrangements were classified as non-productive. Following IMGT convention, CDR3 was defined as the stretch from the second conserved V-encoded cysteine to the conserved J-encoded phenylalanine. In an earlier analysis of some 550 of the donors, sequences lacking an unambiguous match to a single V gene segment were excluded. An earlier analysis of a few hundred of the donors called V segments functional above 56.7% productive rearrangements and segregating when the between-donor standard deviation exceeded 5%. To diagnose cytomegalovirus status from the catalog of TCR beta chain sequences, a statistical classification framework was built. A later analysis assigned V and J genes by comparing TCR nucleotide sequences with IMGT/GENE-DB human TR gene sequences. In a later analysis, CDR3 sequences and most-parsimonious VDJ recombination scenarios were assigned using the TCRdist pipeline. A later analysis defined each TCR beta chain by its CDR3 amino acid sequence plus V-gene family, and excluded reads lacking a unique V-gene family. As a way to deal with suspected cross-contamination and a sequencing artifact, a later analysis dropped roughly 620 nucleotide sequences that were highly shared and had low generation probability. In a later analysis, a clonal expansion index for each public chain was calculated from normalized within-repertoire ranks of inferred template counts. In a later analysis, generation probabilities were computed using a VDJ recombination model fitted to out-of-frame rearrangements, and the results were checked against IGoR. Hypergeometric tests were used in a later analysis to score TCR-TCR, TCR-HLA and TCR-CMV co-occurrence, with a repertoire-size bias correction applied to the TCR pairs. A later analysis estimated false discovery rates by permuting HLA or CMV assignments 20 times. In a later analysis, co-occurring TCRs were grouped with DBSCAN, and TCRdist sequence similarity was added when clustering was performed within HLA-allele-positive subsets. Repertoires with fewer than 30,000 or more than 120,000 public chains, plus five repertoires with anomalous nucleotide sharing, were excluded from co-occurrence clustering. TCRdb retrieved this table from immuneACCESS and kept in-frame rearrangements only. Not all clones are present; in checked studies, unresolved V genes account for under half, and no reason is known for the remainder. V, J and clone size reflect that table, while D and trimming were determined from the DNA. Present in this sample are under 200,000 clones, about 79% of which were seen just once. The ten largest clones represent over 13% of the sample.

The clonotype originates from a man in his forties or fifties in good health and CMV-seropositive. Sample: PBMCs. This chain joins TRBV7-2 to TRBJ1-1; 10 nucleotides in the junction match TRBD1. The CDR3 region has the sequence CASSPGTGERDTEAFF. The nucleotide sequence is TGTGCCAGCAGCCCCGGGACAGGGGAGAGGGACACTGAAGCTTTCTTT.